This T cell receptor beta chain emerged from a study of T cells in Graves' hyperthyroidism and ophthalmopathy. Germline V lookup: CDR1 LNHDA, CDR2 SQIVND (reference sequence). The CDR3 has 15 amino acids. Between the trimmed V and J ends, which lost 1 base and 0 bases, there was a span of 7 bases. Study-level findings and limits: Among thyroid clonotypes expanded above 0.001, most also appeared in blood.

TCR beta CDR3 region amplification was performed from RNA transcripts. When the TCR CDR3 underwent first-round RT-PCR, the HTBI primer set was used. TCRdb called the multiplex PCR reads again in MiXCR, with one record for every CDR3 protein. The repertoire holds about 350,000 distinct CDR3 sequences, about 15% seen once, with 20% to 25% in the top ten. Graves' hyperthyroidism was deemed stable given no ophthalmopathy progression within 18 months. Uncontrolled infection, other autoimmune disease, pregnancy or lactation barred patients from enrollment. Fresh peripheral blood, about 9.6 ml, yielded the PBMCs. This clonotype appeared a few times. Its antigen is unknown.

This chain links TRBV19 with TRBJ1-5; the D is unclear. The clonotype was recovered from a woman in her twenties or thirties with Graves' hyperthyroidism. Sequenced input: blood. The CDR3 region has the DNA TGTGCCAGTAGTATAGTACTACCTAGCAATCAGCCCCAGCATTTT. Translating it yields CASSIVLPSNQPQHF.